This TCR beta chain was found in a study of OX40 agonist ivuxolimab in advanced cancers. Notes on this clone: Its target is not known.

Here immunoSEQ multiplex PCR was the method, and the copy in TCRdb shows in-frame clones only, minus some. The profile shows about 22,000 clones, approximately 87% of them singletons. The CDR3 length is 18 residues. Losses at the gene ends were 3 bases for V and 0 bases for J; bases not matched to a gene: 6. Germline CDR1 reads SGDLS; CDR2 reads YYNGEE. The study, taken as a whole, reports: There were also nonresponders showing low normalized T-cell clonal expansion.

The origin of this receptor is an adult with an advanced solid tumor such as melanoma, head and neck, liver or kidney cancer. The chain employs TRBV9 and TRBJ2-3; 14 nucleotides match TRBD2. The starting material was CD4+ or CD8+ T cells sorted from blood, obtained in a trial of the OX40 agonist ivuxolimab. CDR3 in amino acids: CASSAGTSGSYSTDTQYF. The CDR3 nucleotides are TGTGCCAGCAGCGCTGGGACTAGCGGGAGCTATAGCACAGATACGCAGTATTTT.